The rows below give T cell receptor beta chains drawn from one sample of a study of blood T cell repertoires in COVID-19. The protocol was immunoSEQ multiplex PCR, while the TCRdb copy is restricted to in-frame clones and leaves out a portion. The data show some 170,000 clones, around 80% seen once. Sequencing was carried out using peripheral blood. The receptors were gathered from a woman older than 75 with active or convalescent COVID-19. Both conserved end residues are part of each CDR3. D genes are given only for firm matches. Clone size, where shown, is once, few, many, or a class for clones that have expanded.

>TRBD1|few|TRBV7-2|TRBJ2-2
CASSPGRAGGVKDGELFF
TGTGCCAGCAGCCCGGGTCGGGCAGGGGGCGTGAAGGACGGGGAGCTGTTTTTT
>TRBD1|few|TRBV25-1|TRBJ2-2
CASSPDRELTGELFF
TGTGCCAGCAGTCCAGACAGGGAGCTTACCGGGGAGCTGTTTTTT
>TRBD2|.|TRBV6-5|TRBJ2-5
CASRTSGGGLETQYF
TGTGCCAGCAGGACTAGCGGGGGGGGATTAGAGACCCAGTACTTC
>TRBD1|.|TRBV4-3|TRBJ1-5
CASSQEGDRDNQPQHF
TGCGCCAGCAGCCAAGAAGGTGACAGGGACAATCAGCCCCAGCATTTT
>.|few|TRBV5-6|TRBJ1-6
CASSLGAGGGRNSPLHF
TGTGCCAGCAGCTTGGGGGCCGGGGGAGGACGTAATTCACCCCTCCACTTT
>.|few|TRBV7-2|TRBJ1-5
CASSPEGYFGRTSNQPQHF
TGTGCCAGCAGCCCAGAGGGCTATTTCGGACGGACTAGCAATCAGCCCCAGCATTTT
>TRBD2|.|TRBV7-6|TRBJ2-3
CASSLALPSSGGTDTQYF
TGTGCCAGCAGCTTAGCGCTTCCTTCTAGCGGGGGCACAGATACGCAGTATTTT
>.|.|TRBV6-5|TRBJ2-7
CASSPGLVNPIF
TGTGCCAGCAGCCCCGGGTTAGTCAACCCCATATTC
>TRBD2|.|TRBV3-1/TRBV3-2|TRBJ2-2
CASRLAGGQTGELFF
TGTGCCAGCAGACTAGCGGGGGGGCAGACCGGGGAGCTGTTTTTT
>.|.|TRBV11-3|TRBJ1-1
CASRTGSTEAFF
TGTGCCAGCAGAACAGGGAGCACTGAAGCTTTCTTT
>TRBD1|once|TRBV5-1|TRBJ1-1
CASSLAGTGPMNTEAFF
TGCGCCAGCAGCTTGGCTGGGACAGGGCCTATGAACACTGAAGCTTTCTTT
>.|.|TRBV10-3|TRBJ1-4
CAISAFGGSATNEKLFF
TGTGCCATCAGTGCGTTCGGGGGATCCGCAACTAATGAAAAACTGTTTTTT
>.|.|TRBV3-1/TRBV3-2|TRBJ1-2
CASSQQRNYGYTF
TGTGCCAGCAGCCAACAACGGAACTATGGCTACACCTTC
>.|.|TRBV7-2|TRBJ2-1
CASSLGSNEQFF
TGTGCCAGCAGCTTAGGCAGCAATGAGCAGTTCTTC
>TRBD1|.|TRBV27|TRBJ2-1
CASSPDRVSSYNEQFF
TGTGCCAGCAGTCCAGACAGGGTGAGCTCCTACAATGAGCAGTTCTTC
>.|.|TRBV12-5|TRBJ1-5
CASGLLTANQPQHF
TGTGCTAGTGGTTTGCTGACAGCCAATCAGCCCCAGCATTTT
>TRBD1|.|TRBV14|TRBJ1-6
CASSLTGTYNSPLHF
TGTGCCAGCAGCTTGACAGGGACCTATAATTCACCCCTCCACTTT
>TRBD1|few|TRBV5-4|TRBJ2-5
CASSLATGTGSETQYF
TGTGCCAGCAGCTTGGCAACCGGGACAGGGAGTGAGACCCAGTACTTC
>.|.|TRBV10-3|TRBJ1-1
CAINPLPGGTEAFF
TGTGCCATCAACCCCCTCCCGGGGGGCACTGAAGCTTTCTTT
>TRBD1|.|TRBV19|TRBJ1-2
CASSRGNDRVNGYTF
TGTGCCAGTAGCCGGGGGAACGACAGGGTCAATGGCTACACCTTC
>TRBD1|.|TRBV20-1|TRBJ1-4
CSASHGDRVFQKTNEKLFF
TGCAGTGCTAGTCACGGGGACAGGGTCTTTCAAAAAACTAATGAAAAACTGTTTTTT
>TRBD1|.|TRBV6-4|TRBJ1-4
CASSTGQGGANEKLFF
TGTGCCAGCAGTACCGGACAGGGTGGAGCTAATGAAAAACTGTTTTTT
>TRBD2|.|TRBV9|TRBJ2-3
CASSAISLTSGGATDTQYF
TGTGCCAGCAGCGCAATTTCTCTGACTAGCGGGGGGGCCACAGATACGCAGTATTTT
>.|.|TRBV19|TRBJ2-1
CASSSTGDNEQFF
TGTGCCAGTAGTTCTACCGGGGACAATGAGCAGTTCTTC
>TRBD1|.|TRBV30|TRBJ1-4
CAWSTTTGVGEKLFF
TGTGCCTGGAGTACCACGACAGGGGTTGGTGAAAAACTGTTTTTT
>.|.|TRBV11-2|TRBJ2-3
CASSLEVGPAGDTQYF
TGTGCCAGCAGCTTAGAAGTGGGGCCCGCCGGGGATACGCAGTATTTT
>.|.|TRBV27|TRBJ1-2
CASSLTGGGGYTF
TGTGCCAGCAGTTTAACGGGGGGCGGAGGCTACACCTTC
>TRBD2|.|TRBV27|TRBJ2-3
CASSLWGGSDTQYF
TGTGCCAGCAGTTTATGGGGGGGGTCAGATACGCAGTATTTT
>TRBD1|.|TRBV11-2|TRBJ2-7
CASSLDRDRRQYF
TGTGCCAGCAGCTTAGACCGGGACAGGAGGCAGTACTTC
>.|.|TRBV4-2|TRBJ1-5
CASSQDRGAGQPQHF
TGTGCCAGCAGCCAAGATCGGGGGGCCGGTCAGCCCCAGCATTTT
>TRBD1|.|TRBV6-6|TRBJ1-5
CASSPGTGGQQPQHF
TGTGCCAGCAGTCCCGGGACAGGGGGCCAACAGCCCCAGCATTTT
>.|.|TRBV19|TRBJ1-6
CASRQGNSPLHF
TGTGCCAGTAGACAGGGTAACTCACCCCTCCACTTT
>.|.|TRBV4-1|TRBJ2-2
CASSQAEQITGELFF
TGCGCCAGCAGCCAAGCAGAACAGATCACCGGGGAGCTGTTTTTT
>.|.|TRBV19|TRBJ1-1
CASSTDRATEAFF
TGTGCCAGTAGTACGGACAGAGCCACTGAAGCTTTCTTT
>.|once|TRBV12-5|TRBJ2-3
CASGLDGTPADTQYF
TGTGCTAGTGGTTTGGACGGGACTCCCGCGGATACGCAGTATTTT
>.|.|TRBV5-1|TRBJ2-7
CASAMDTDREQYF
TGCGCCAGCGCCATGGACACCGATCGCGAGCAGTACTTC
>.|.|TRBV4-1|TRBJ2-4
CASSQVDGAAKNIQYF
TGCGCCAGCAGCCAAGTTGATGGGGCAGCCAAAAACATTCAGTACTTC
>.|few|TRBV10-3|TRBJ1-1
CAISGGGGTEAFF
TGTGCCATCAGTGGAGGGGGGGGCACTGAAGCTTTCTTT
>.|.|TRBV21-1|TRBJ2-3
CASSKASGPSTDTQYF
TGTGCCAGCAGCAAAGCTAGCGGACCTAGCACAGATACGCAGTATTTT
>.|.|TRBV7-2|TRBJ1-3
CASSPQGTTGNTIYF
TGTGCCAGCAGCCCCCAGGGGACTACTGGAAACACCATATATTTT
>TRBD1|few|TRBV6-6|TRBJ1-1
CAIQEGATEAFF
TGTGCCATCCAGGAGGGGGCCACTGAAGCTTTCTTT
>.|.|TRBV11-3|TRBJ2-5
CASSLNRKETQYF
TGTGCCAGCAGCTTAAACAGGAAAGAGACCCAGTACTTC
>.|.|TRBV5-4|TRBJ1-4
CASSWGGDNEKLFF
TGTGCCAGCAGCTGGGGGGGGGACAATGAAAAACTGTTTTTT
>TRBD1|.|TRBV19|TRBJ1-1
CASSMKTGPNTEAFF
TGTGCCAGTAGTATGAAGACAGGGCCGAACACTGAAGCTTTCTTT
>.|.|TRBV7-6|TRBJ2-7
CASSQGTNSEQYF
TGTGCCAGCAGCCAAGGGACAAATAGCGAGCAGTACTTC
>.|.|TRBV23-1|TRBJ1-4
CASPSHPSLPPTTNEKLFF
TGCGCCAGCCCCTCACACCCCTCCCTTCCCCCAACAACTAATGAAAAACTGTTTTTT
>.|.|TRBV19|TRBJ2-7
CASSIPAGQGHSYEQYF
TGTGCCAGTAGTATCCCCGCCGGGCAGGGCCACTCCTACGAGCAGTACTTC
>TRBD1|.|TRBV7-2|TRBJ2-3
CASSRTGSTDTQYF
TGTGCCAGCAGCCGGACAGGGAGCACAGATACGCAGTATTTT
>TRBD1|once|TRBV10-3|TRBJ1-1
CAISADRVNTEAFF
TGTGCCATCAGCGCAGACAGGGTCAACACTGAAGCTTTCTTT
>TRBD1|once|TRBV14|TRBJ2-2
CASRITSQGAGELFF
TGTGCCAGCAGGATCACTTCACAGGGGGCCGGGGAGCTGTTTTTT
>.|.|TRBV7-2|TRBJ1-3
CASSLSGAGNTIYF
TGTGCCAGCAGCTTAAGCGGTGCAGGAAACACCATATATTTT
>.|.|TRBV7-9|TRBJ1-5
CASSPARVGNQPQHF
TGTGCCAGCAGCCCAGCGAGGGTGGGCAATCAGCCCCAGCATTTT
>.|.|TRBV3-1/TRBV3-2|TRBJ1-1
CASSQENRDLRAEAFF
TGTGCCAGCAGCCAAGAGAACAGGGATTTGAGGGCTGAAGCTTTCTTT
>.|.|TRBV25-1|TRBJ1-2
CASSESGGAYGYTF
TGTGCCAGCAGTGAATCAGGAGGGGCTTACGGCTACACCTTC
>.|.|TRBV5-8|TRBJ1-2
CASSLSPGHLYGYTF
TGTGCCAGCAGCCTGTCTCCGGGACACCTCTATGGCTACACCTTC
>TRBD1|.|TRBV10-3|TRBJ2-3
CAISVTGRGTDTQYF
TGTGCCATCAGTGTGACAGGGCGGGGCACAGATACGCAGTATTTT